This T cell receptor beta chain came from a study of cytomegalovirus exposure and HLA in healthy donors. Overall study results and limits: TCR beta sequences reportedly predicted the HLA-A and HLA-B alleles of most subjects accurately. The study flagged fewer than 200 TCR beta chains as cytomegalovirus-associated. Looking again later, the authors saw that most CMV-associated TCR beta chains seemed HLA-restricted. Donor immune exposure was known only as CMV serostatus.

The PCR ran on 60 Vbeta and 13 Jbeta primers. Generated by immunoSEQ multiplex PCR, the TCRdb table keeps only in-frame clones and is missing some. The repertoire consists of 150,000 to 200,000 clones, with nearly 80% occurring once and the leading ten covering less than 6%. This CDR3 is 17 amino acids long. CDR1 and CDR2 from the germline V gene are SGHRS and YFSETQ. The junction had 16 bases not matched to a gene; V was cut back by 3 bases and J by 7 bases. A word on this clone: Its target is not known.

This clonotype was sampled from a young woman in good health and CMV-seropositive. V is TRBV5-1 and J is TRBJ2-7; 10 bases fit TRBD1. The sample comprised PBMCs. The CDR3 sequence is CASSSMGGTGEIWEQYF. The CDR3 region has the DNA TGCGCCAGCAGCTCCATGGGAGGGACAGGGGAGATATGGGAGCAGTACTTC.